The clone carrying this TCR beta chain was found a few times. The germline CDR1 and CDR2 sequences are MNHNS and SASEGT. The V gene end was trimmed by 7 bases and the J gene end by 6 bases; junction bases not matched to a gene: 8. The CDR3 extends over 14 amino acids. These data belong to a study of shared clonotypes between healthy human individuals. TCRdb's copy holds only in-frame clones and misses some; the assay was immunoSEQ multiplex PCR. The table shows about 660,000 clones, with around 74% occurring only once. This chain links TRBV6-1 with TRBJ2-7; 11 positions match TRBD2. The sequencing input was memory CD4+ T cells sorted from blood. Subset meaning: CD45RA-negative fraction. The TCR comes from a woman aged 25 to 39 in good health. As DNA, the CDR3 is TGTGCCAGCATAAGGGGGACTAGCGGAGGCGAGCAGTACTTC. Its protein product is CASIRGTSGGEQYF.